This T cell receptor (beta chain) is drawn from a study of follicular helper T cells after annual influenza vaccination. Study results and caveats: Most later recoveries of Day 7 ICOS+CD38+ clones were ICOS-CD38- cTfh.

With 7 bases clipped from V and 1 base from J, the junction kept 8 bases outside the gene matches. There are 16 residues in the CDR3. Germline V gene sequence: CDR1 MNHEY, CDR2 SMNVEV (reference sequence). Profiled with immunoSEQ multiplex PCR; TCRdb holds only in-frame clones, not every one. Among about 15,000 clones listed, 84% were seen once. Worth noting for this clone: Its specificity is not known.

Time point denoted: 2014-2015 season, 7 days after vaccination. The V gene is TRBV27, the J gene TRBJ2-3, with 10 bases identical to TRBD1. The sequence derives from an adult who received the influenza vaccine. This specimen consisted of CXCR5+ CD38- circulating T follicular helper cells from blood, obtained 7 days after influenza vaccination. The subset: circulating Tfh, non-naive CD4+CXCR5+PD-1+ (ICOS+CD38+ or ICOS-CD38-). CDR3 sequence reads: CASTLEGTGGTDTQYF. DNA of the CDR3: TGTGCCAGCACCCTGGAGGGGACAGGGGGCACAGATACGCAGTATTTT.